This T cell receptor beta chain comes out of a study of CD8 T cells in Susac syndrome. Study findings and constraints: The study's TCR sequencing and HLA analysis drew on a certain number of individuals. That number was acknowledged as relatively small.

V was clipped by 8 bases and J by 4 bases, with 13 bases between them. There are 13 residues in the CDR3. Germline V gene sequence: CDR1 KGHDR, CDR2 SFDVKD. It was with random hexamers that about 0.45 to 1 ug RNA was reverse transcribed. In TCRdb, the immunoSEQ multiplex PCR reads were re-called with MiXCR into one record per CDR3 protein. The sample shows about 150,000 distinct CDR3 sequences, approximately 96% of them seen only once. Details on this clonotype: The target antigen is unknown.

TEMRA cells were FACS-enriched, while CD8+ and CD4+ T cells were negatively isolated. The chain uses TRBV24-1 and TRBJ1-2, with no clear D. This clonotype originated in a human donor with Susac syndrome. Sequencing input: CD4+ T cells from PBMCs. Here the CDR3 DNA reads TGTGCCACCACCACCCGGGCAATCTATGGCTACACCTTC. It is translated as CATTTRAIYGYTF.